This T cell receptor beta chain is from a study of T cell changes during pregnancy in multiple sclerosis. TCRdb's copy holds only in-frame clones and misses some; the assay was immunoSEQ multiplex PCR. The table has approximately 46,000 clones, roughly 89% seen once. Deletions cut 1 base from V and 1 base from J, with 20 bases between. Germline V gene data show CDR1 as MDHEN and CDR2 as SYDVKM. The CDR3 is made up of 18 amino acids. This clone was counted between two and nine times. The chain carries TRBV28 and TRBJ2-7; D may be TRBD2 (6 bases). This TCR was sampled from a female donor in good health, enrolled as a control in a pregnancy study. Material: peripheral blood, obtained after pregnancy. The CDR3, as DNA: TGTGCCAGCAGTTTATTAAATTTTCGGGACTTTCTATCCTACGAGCAGTACTTC. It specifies CASSLLNFRDFLSYEQYF.